This T cell receptor beta chain was sequenced in a study of blood T cells in healthy people across ages. A second 7 to 11 cycle PCR used barcoded and J-beta primers. TCRdb used MiXCR to reprocess the 5' RACE reads, holding one entry per CDR3 protein. The table lists hundreds of thousands of distinct CDR3 sequences, 45% to 70% of them singletons. In germline, CDR1 is SEHNR, CDR2 FQNEAQ (reference sequence). The V and J ends lost 0 bases and 6 bases respectively, with 12 bases between them. CDR3 length equals 16 residues. Sequences were obtained from blood. The TCR sequence derives from a man between 40 and 49 years old in good health. V and J are TRBV7-9 and TRBJ1-6, with D unclear. The CDR3 protein is CASSLAQGLSNSPLHF. The CDR3 DNA reads as TGTGCCAGCAGCTTAGCGCAAGGGTTGAGTAATTCACCCCTCCACTTT.